This T cell receptor beta chain derives from a study of blood T cell repertoires in COVID-19. As for the study in general: Both acute and convalescent COVID-19 samples were obtained from the United States, Italy and Spain. The cDNA or gDNA used as material had been derived from T cells, B-cell-depleted T cells, or PBMCs.

The germline V gene has CDR1 GTSNPN and CDR2 SVGIG (reference sequence). Between the trimmed V and J ends, which lost 5 bases and 0 bases, there was a span of 15 bases. The CDR3 spans 15 residues. Original analysis: Amplifying reference gene primers gave estimates of nucleated cell counts. Using immunoSEQ multiplex PCR, the repertoire was profiled, and TCRdb retains in-frame clones only, with some absent. That table is the source of V, J and clone size, and D and trimming were worked out from the DNA. The sample holds 180,000 or so clones; just over 85% are singletons and the top ten take around 8.2%.

Sequencing used peripheral blood. The rearrangement joins TRBV30 to TRBJ2-3; D might be TRBD2 (5 bases). The TCR sequence derives from a man between 60 and 75 years old with acute or convalescent COVID-19. The CDR3 DNA is TGTGCCTGGGCGTGGGGAGTGACTAGCACAGATACGCAGTATTTT. Translated: CAWAWGVTSTDTQYF.